This is a list of T cell receptor beta chains from one sample in a study of T-cell memory formation after mild COVID-19. TCRdb re-called the 5' RACE reads with MiXCR, one entry per CDR3 protein. The sample lists about 340,000 distinct CDR3 sequences; roughly 21% were seen once. The sequencing sample was made of PBMCs or a T cell subset sorted from them (not recorded which). These receptors were taken from an adult woman who had mild COVID-19 (a few samples of this study predate the infection). Cell type and time point are not known. CDR3s include the opening cysteine and the closing phenylalanine or tryptophan. Fields, in order: J gene, clone size, D gene, V gene, CDR3 DNA, CDR3 protein. D genes are given only for firm matches. Only part of the rows carry a size: once, few, many, or a class if the clone is expanded.

TRBJ2-7 | many | . | TRBV12-3/TRBV12-4 | TGTGCCAGCAGTTCCCGTAGCTACGAGCAGTACTTC | CASSSRSYEQYF
TRBJ2-1 | few | TRBD2 | TRBV29-1 | TGCAGTTTTGGACTAGCGGGGCAGAATGAGCAGTTCTTC | CSFGLAGQNEQFF
TRBJ2-7 | many | . | TRBV5-5 | TGTGCCAGCAGCTTGATTGGCAACCCTCGGGACGAGCAGTACTTC | CASSLIGNPRDEQYF
TRBJ2-2 | . | TRBD2 | TRBV30 | TGTGCCTGGAGGTACTTAGCGGGGGCGAACACCGGGGAGCTGTTTTTT | CAWRYLAGANTGELFF
TRBJ2-3 | many | TRBD2 | TRBV7-9 | TGTGCCAGCAGCCTAATCCGAGCGGGGAGCACAGATACGCAGTATTTT | CASSLIRAGSTDTQYF
TRBJ2-5 | . | TRBD2 | TRBV10-3 | TGTGCCTCCCAGACTGCCTTTGCGGGAGAATACCAAGAGACCCAGTACTTC | CASQTAFAGEYQETQYF
TRBJ1-1 | . | . | TRBV7-9 | TGTGCCAGCAGCTTAGTACAGCCGAACACTGAAGCTTTCTTT | CASSLVQPNTEAFF
TRBJ1-2 | many | . | TRBV7-9 | TGTGCCAGCAGCTTAGACGGGAGTCACTATGGCTACACCTTC | CASSLDGSHYGYTF
TRBJ2-1 | once | . | TRBV29-1 | TGCAGCGTTGAAGTACAGAACAATGAGCAGTTCTTC | CSVEVQNNEQFF
TRBJ2-7 | many | TRBD2 | TRBV12-3/TRBV12-4 | TGTGCCAGCAGTTTAATAGCGGGGAGGGGCGAGCAGTACTTC | CASSLIAGRGEQYF
TRBJ1-1 | few | . | TRBV5-1 | TGCGCCAGCGGAAACAGGGTTAACACTGAAGCTTTCTTT | CASGNRVNTEAFF
TRBJ1-2 | few | . | TRBV6-5 | TGTGCCAGCAGTTCGGGGGTAGCTAACTATGGCTACACCTTC | CASSSGVANYGYTF
TRBJ2-5 | many | . | TRBV24-1 | TGTGCCACCAGTGATTTGCAGGACGGAGAAGAGACCCAGTACTTC | CATSDLQDGEETQYF
TRBJ2-2 | many | TRBD1 | TRBV7-9 | TGTGCCAGCAGCTTAGAGGGGGCTGGGGAGCTGTTTTTT | CASSLEGAGELFF
TRBJ2-3 | . | TRBD2 | TRBV6-2/TRBV6-3 | TGTGCCAGCAGTTACTCGAAAGCGGGGGGCACAGATACGCAGTATTTT | CASSYSKAGGTDTQYF
TRBJ2-5 | . | . | TRBV30 | TGTGCCTGGAGTGTACGTGACTTGGGGACCCAGTACTTC | CAWSVRDLGTQYF
TRBJ1-2 | . | . | TRBV12-3/TRBV12-4 | TGTGCCAGCAGCCCTGCTGGGGGGGGGGGAGCGTATGGCTACACCTTC | CASSPAGGGGAYGYTF
TRBJ2-1 | few | TRBD1 | TRBV9 | TGTGCCAGCAGCCTCCCAGACAGGGTCCCCTACAATGAGCAGTTCTTC | CASSLPDRVPYNEQFF
TRBJ2-5 | many | . | TRBV7-9 | TGTGCCAGCAGCCGGAAGGCGGTCGAAGAGACCCAGTACTTC | CASSRKAVEETQYF
TRBJ2-7 | few | . | TRBV20-1 | TGCAGTGCTAGTTACCAGGGATACGAGCAGTACTTC | CSASYQGYEQYF
TRBJ2-1 | few | . | TRBV9 | TGTGCCAGCAGCGTAGGGTCCGCCAGTAACAATGAGCAGTTCTTC | CASSVGSASNNEQFF
TRBJ2-3 | . | . | TRBV4-1 | TGCGCCAGCAGTTCCGGGACTCAGAGCGGAGATACGCAGTATTTT | CASSSGTQSGDTQYF
TRBJ2-1 | few | TRBD1 | TRBV9 | TGTGCCAGCAGCGTAGACAGGGGGCCCTCAATTTACAATGAGCAGTTCTTC | CASSVDRGPSIYNEQFF
TRBJ1-5 | . | . | TRBV9 | TGTGCCAGCAGCGCCTCGGACGGTAGCAATCAGCCCCAGCATTTT | CASSASDGSNQPQHF
TRBJ2-1 | few | . | TRBV29-1 | TGCAGCGTTCAAGGGGGGACGGTCACCTACAATGAGCAGTTCTTC | CSVQGGTVTYNEQFF
TRBJ2-3 | . | TRBD2 | TRBV20-1 | TGCAGTGCTCTGCGGGAGGGCACAGATACGCAGTATTTT | CSALREGTDTQYF
TRBJ2-7 | many | TRBD1 | TRBV11-2 | TGTGCCAGCAGCTTACAGGGACAGATAACCTACGAGCAGTACTTC | CASSLQGQITYEQYF
TRBJ2-1 | . | TRBD1 | TRBV20-1 | TGCAGTGTAAAGGCGGGACAGGGAGAGCAGTTCTTC | CSVKAGQGEQFF
TRBJ1-2 | . | . | TRBV20-1 | TGCAGCCCGAAGGCTAACTATGGCTACACCTTC | CSPKANYGYTF
TRBJ2-3 | many | . | TRBV18 | TGTGCCAGCTCACCCTCAGGCGCAGATACGCAGTATTTT | CASSPSGADTQYF
TRBJ2-7 | . | TRBD2 | TRBV18 | TGTGCCAGCTCCCCCGCAGCGGGAATCTACGAGCAGTACTTC | CASSPAAGIYEQYF
TRBJ2-5 | few | TRBD2 | TRBV7-2 | TGTGCCAGCAGCTTAGTGATCGGTAGCGGGGGCCCCCCAGGGGGCCAGTACTTC | CASSLVIGSGGPPGGQYF
TRBJ2-1 | . | TRBD2 | TRBV29-1 | TGCAGCGTTCGAGGACTAGCGGGAGGGCATAGTGAGCAGTTCTTC | CSVRGLAGGHSEQFF
TRBJ2-7 | few | TRBD2 | TRBV6-4 | TGTGCCAGCAGTGCCCGAGGGGCAAGCCGGGGGGTAGGGTACGAGCAGTACTTC | CASSARGASRGVGYEQYF
TRBJ2-1 | . | TRBD1 | TRBV5-5 | TGTGCCAGCAGCTCGGAGGACAGGCCCCACAATGAGCAGTTCTTC | CASSSEDRPHNEQFF